This T cell receptor beta chain appears in the sequencing data of a study of cytomegalovirus exposure and HLA in healthy donors. Here immunoSEQ multiplex PCR was the method, and the copy in TCRdb shows in-frame clones only, minus some. The sample shows roughly 150,000 clones, roughly 89% of them seen only once. Germline CDR1 reads SQVTM; CDR2 reads ANQGSEA. CDR3 length: 13 residues. Trimming removed 7 bases from V and 6 bases from J; junction bases left unmatched: 4. The sequenced material came from PBMCs. The receptor's source is a man between 18 and 29 years old in good health and CMV-seropositive. This sequence joins TRBV29-1 and TRBJ2-3, with TRBD2 identical over 13 bases. CDR3 in amino acids: CSAILAGGDTQYF. CDR3 sequence (DNA): TGCAGCGCAATACTAGCGGGGGGGGATACGCAGTATTTT.